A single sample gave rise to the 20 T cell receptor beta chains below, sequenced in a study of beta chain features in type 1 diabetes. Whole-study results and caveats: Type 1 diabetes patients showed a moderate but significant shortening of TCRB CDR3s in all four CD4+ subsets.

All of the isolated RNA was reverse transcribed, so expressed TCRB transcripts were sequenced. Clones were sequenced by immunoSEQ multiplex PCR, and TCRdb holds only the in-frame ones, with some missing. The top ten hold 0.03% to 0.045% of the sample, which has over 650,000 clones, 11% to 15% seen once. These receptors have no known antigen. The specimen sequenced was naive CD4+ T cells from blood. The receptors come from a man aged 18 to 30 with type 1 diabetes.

The CDR3 DNA follows: TGCGCCAGCAGCCAAGACAATACGGTTTGGGGCTACACCTTC. Translating gives CASSQDNTVWGYTF. The rearrangement links TRBV4-1 to TRBJ1-2, with unresolved D. CDR3 length: 14 amino acids. V lost 0 bases and J 8 bases, leaving 13 bases between the germline ends. Looked up from germline, CDR1 is MGHRA and CDR2 is YSYEKL.

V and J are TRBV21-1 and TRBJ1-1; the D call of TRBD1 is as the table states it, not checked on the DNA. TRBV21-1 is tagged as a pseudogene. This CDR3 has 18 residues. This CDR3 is CASSKGSGLLMATTEAFF. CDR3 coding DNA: TGTGCCAGCAGCAAAGGGTCTGGGCTTCTCATGGCGACCACTGAAGCTTTCTTT.

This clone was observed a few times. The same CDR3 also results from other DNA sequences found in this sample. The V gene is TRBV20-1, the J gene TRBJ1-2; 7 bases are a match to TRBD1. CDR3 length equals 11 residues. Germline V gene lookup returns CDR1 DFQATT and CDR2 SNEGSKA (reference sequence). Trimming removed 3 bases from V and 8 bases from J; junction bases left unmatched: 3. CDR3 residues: CSARGTDGYTF. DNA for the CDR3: TGCAGTGCTAGGGGGACAGACGGCTACACCTTC.

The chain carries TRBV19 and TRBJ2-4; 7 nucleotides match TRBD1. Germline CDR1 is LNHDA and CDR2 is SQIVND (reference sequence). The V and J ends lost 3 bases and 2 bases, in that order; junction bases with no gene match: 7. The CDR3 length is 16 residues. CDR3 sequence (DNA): TGTGCCAGTAGTATTTCCAGGGGGTTAACCAAAAACATTCAGTACTTC. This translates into CASSISRGLTKNIQYF. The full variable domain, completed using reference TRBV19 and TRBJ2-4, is DGGITQSPKYLFRKEGQNVTLSCEQNLNHDAMYWYRQDPGQGLRLIYYSQIVNDFQKGDIAEGYSVSREKKESFPLTVTSAQKNPTAFYLCASSISRGLTKNIQYFGAGTRLSVL.

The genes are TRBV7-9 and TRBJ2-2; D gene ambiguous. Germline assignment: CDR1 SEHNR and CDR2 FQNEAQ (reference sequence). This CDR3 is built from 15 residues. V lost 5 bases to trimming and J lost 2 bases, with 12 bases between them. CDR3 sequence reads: CASSPLEPNTGELFF. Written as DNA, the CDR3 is TGTGCCAGCAGCCCCCTCGAGCCAAACACCGGGGAGCTGTTTTTT.

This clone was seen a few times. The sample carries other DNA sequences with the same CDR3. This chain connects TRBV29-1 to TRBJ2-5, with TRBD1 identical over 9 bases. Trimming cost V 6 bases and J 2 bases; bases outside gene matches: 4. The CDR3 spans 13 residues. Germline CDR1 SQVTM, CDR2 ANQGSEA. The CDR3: CSVGQGLQETQYF. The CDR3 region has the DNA TGCAGCGTGGGACAGGGTCTACAAGAGACCCAGTACTTC.

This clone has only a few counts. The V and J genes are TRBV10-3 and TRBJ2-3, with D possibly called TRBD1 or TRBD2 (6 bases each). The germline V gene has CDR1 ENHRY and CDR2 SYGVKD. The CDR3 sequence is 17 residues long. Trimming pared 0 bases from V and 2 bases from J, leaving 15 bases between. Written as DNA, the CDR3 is TGTGCCATCAGTGAGTCGAGTTCGGGGGCTCTCACAGATACGCAGTATTTT. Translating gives CAISESSSGALTDTQYF.

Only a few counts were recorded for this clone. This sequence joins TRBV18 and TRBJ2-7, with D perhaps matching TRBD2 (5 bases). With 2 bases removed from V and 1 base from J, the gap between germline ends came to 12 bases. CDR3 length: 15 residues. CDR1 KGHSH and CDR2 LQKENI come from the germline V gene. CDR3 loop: CASSPGSGPSYEQYF. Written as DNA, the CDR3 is TGTGCCAGCTCACCAGGGAGCGGCCCATCCTACGAGCAGTACTTC.

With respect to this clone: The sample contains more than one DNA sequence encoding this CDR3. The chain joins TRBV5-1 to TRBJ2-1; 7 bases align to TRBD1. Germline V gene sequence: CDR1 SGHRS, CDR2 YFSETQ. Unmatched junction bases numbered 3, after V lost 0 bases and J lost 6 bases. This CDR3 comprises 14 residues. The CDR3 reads CASSLGQGGNEQFF. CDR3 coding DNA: TGCGCCAGCAGCTTGGGACAGGGCGGCAATGAGCAGTTCTTC.

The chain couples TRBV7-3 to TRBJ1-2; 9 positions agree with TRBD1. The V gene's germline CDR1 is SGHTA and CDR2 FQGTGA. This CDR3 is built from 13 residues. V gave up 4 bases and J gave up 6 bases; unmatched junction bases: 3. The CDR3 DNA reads TGTGCCAGCAGCTCGGGACAGGGAAATGGCTACACCTTC. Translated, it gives CASSSGQGNGYTF.

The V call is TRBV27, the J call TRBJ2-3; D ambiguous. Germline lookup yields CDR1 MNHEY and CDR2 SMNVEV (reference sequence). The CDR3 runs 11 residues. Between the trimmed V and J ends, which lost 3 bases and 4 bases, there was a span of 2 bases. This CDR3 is CASSFSDTQYF. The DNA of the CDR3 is TGTGCCAGCAGTTTTTCAGATACGCAGTATTTT.

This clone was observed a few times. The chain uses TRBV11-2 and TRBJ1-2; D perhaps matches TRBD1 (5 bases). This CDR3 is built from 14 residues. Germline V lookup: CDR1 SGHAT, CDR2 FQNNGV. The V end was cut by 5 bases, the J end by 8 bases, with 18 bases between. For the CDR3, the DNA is TGTGCCAGCAGCACGGGGGGTAAAGGGGTAGGCTACACCTTC. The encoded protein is CASSTGGKGVGYTF.

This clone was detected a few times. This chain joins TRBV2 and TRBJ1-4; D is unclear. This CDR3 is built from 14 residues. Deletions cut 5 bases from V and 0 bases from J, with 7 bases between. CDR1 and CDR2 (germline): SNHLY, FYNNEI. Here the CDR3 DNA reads TGTGCCAGCAGTACCGGGACAACTAATGAAAAACTGTTTTTT. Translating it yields CASSTGTTNEKLFF. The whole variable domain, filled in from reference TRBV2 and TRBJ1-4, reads EPEVTQTPSHQVTQMGQEVILRCVPISNHLYFYWYRQILGQKVEFLVSFYNNEISEKSEIFDDQFSVERPDGSNFTLKIRSTKLEDSAMYFCASSTGTTNEKLFFGSGTQLSVL.

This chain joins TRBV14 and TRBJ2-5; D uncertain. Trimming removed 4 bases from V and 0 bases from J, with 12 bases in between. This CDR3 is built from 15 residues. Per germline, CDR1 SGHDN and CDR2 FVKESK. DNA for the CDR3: TGTGCCAGCAGCCCAACCGGAAGGTACCAAGAGACCCAGTACTTC. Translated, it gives CASSPTGRYQETQYF.

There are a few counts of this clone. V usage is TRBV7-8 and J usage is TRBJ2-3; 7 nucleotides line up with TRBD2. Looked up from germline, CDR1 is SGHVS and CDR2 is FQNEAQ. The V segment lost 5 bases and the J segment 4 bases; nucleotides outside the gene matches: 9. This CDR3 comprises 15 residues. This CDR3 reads CASSGSGSRSDTQYF. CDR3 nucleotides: TGTGCCAGCAGCGGTAGCGGGTCCAGGTCAGATACGCAGTATTTT.

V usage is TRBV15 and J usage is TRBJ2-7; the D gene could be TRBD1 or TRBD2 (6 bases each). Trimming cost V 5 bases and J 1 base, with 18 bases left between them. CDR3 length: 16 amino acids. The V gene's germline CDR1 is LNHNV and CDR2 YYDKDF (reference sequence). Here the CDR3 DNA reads TGTGCCACCAGCGGGAGCCGGGGGCCTCATTCCTACGAGCAGTACTTC. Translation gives CATSGSRGPHSYEQYF.

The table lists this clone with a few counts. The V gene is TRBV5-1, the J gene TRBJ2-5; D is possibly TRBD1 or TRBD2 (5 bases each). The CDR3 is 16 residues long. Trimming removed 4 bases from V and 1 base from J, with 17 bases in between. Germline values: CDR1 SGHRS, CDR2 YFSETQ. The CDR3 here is CASSPESGGTQETQYF. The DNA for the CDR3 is TGCGCCAGCAGCCCCGAATCCGGTGGGACCCAAGAGACCCAGTACTTC.

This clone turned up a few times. CDR3 DNA: TGTGCCAGCAGTACCGACAGGTTTTCTGGAAACACCATATATTTT. Protein: CASSTDRFSGNTIYF. The gene calls are TRBV6-1 and TRBJ1-3; D is possibly TRBD1 (6 bases). Germline loops: CDR1 MNHNS, CDR2 SASEGT. This CDR3 has 15 residues. V was trimmed by 5 bases and J by 1 base, leaving 12 bases between them.

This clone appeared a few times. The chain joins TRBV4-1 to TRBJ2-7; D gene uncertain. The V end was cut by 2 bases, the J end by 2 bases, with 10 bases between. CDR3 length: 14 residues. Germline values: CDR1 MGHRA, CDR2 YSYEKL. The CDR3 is CASSQLPPPYEQYF. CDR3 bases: TGCGCCAGCAGCCAACTACCGCCCCCCTACGAGCAGTACTTC.

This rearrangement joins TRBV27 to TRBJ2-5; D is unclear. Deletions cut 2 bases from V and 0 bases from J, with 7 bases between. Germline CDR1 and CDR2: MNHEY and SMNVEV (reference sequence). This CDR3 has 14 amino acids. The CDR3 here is CASSLLRDQETQYF. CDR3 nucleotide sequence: TGTGCCAGCAGTTTACTAAGGGACCAAGAGACCCAGTACTTC.